This T cell receptor (beta chain) was captured in a study of blood T cells in healthy people across ages. CDR1 is SGHRS, CDR2 YFSETQ, per germline. V trimming: 0 bases; J trimming: 4 bases; junction bases outside the gene matches: 6. The length of the CDR3 is 16 residues. Together with a sample-barcoded 5' primer, a J-beta primer mix was included in a second PCR lasting about 6 to 11 cycles. Each CDR3 protein gets one entry after TCRdb re-called the 5' RACE reads with MiXCR. The table lists approximately 1.5 million distinct CDR3 sequences, 30% to 40% of them singletons. Around 10 milliliters of peripheral blood were drawn from each donor. The study's findings and limits: A greater number of naive CD4+ cells and higher diversity distinguished long-lived donors from aged donors.

A word on this clonotype: Its antigen is as yet unknown.

The TCR sequence derives from a woman under 40 in good health. The sample comprised blood. V usage is TRBV5-1 and J usage is TRBJ2-2; TRBD1 matches 7 bases. CDR3 in amino acids: CASSLEIQGSTGELFF. CDR3 nucleotide sequence: TGCGCCAGCAGCTTGGAGATACAGGGGAGCACCGGGGAGCTGTTTTTT.